This T cell receptor beta chain was observed in a study of T-cell reconstitution after alpha-beta-depleted transplantation in children. Trimming pared 1 base from V and 3 bases from J, leaving 7 bases between. CDR1 is SGHTA, CDR2 FQGNSA, per germline. The CDR3 covers 15 residues. Preparation of the TCRbeta library was carried out with unique molecular identifiers. TCRdb recomputed calls from the PCR reads with MiXCR, one row per CDR3 protein. In the table there are 70,000 to 95,000 distinct CDR3 sequences, about 14% of which are singletons. This sequence originates from a male patient aged 2 to 9 who had a stem cell transplant for acute lymphoblastic leukemia, so the T cells may come from the graft donor. The specimen comprised PBMCs, mostly from graft donor cells, sampled 180 days after TCRalphabeta/CD19-depleted stem cell transplant. The chain uses TRBV7-2 and TRBJ1-6; D remains ambiguous. The CDR3 sequence: CASSLVRDYNSPLHF. In DNA form, the CDR3 reads TGTGCCAGCAGCTTAGTTAGAGACTATAATTCACCCCTCCACTTT.